What follows are 12 T cell receptor beta chains derived from one specimen sequenced in a study of cytomegalovirus exposure and HLA in healthy donors. The PCR ran on 60 Vbeta and 13 Jbeta primers. Profiled with immunoSEQ multiplex PCR; TCRdb holds only in-frame clones, not every one. The table shows approximately 210,000 clones, with about four fifths occurring only once. Sequences were obtained from PBMCs. Every receptor here comes from a woman between 50 and 59 years old in good health and CMV-seropositive.

The gene calls are TRBV11-2 and TRBJ1-3; maybe TRBD1 (5 bases). Deletions cut 3 bases from V and 0 bases from J, with 12 bases between. CDR3 size: 16 residues. Per germline, CDR1 SGHAT and CDR2 FQNNGV. CDR3 protein: CASSFPGYHSGNTIYF. DNA for the CDR3: TGTGCCAGCAGCTTCCCAGGGTACCACTCTGGAAACACCATATATTTT. The full variable domain, rest sourced from reference TRBV11-2 and TRBJ1-3, is EAGVAQSPRYKIIEKRQSVAFWCNPISGHATLYWYQQILGQGPKLLIQFQNNGVVDDSQLPKDRFSAERLKGVDSTLKIQPAKLEDSAVYLCASSFPGYHSGNTIYFGEGSWLTVV.

The chain carries TRBV5-1 and TRBJ1-2, with TRBD1 as a possible D gene (5 bases). Germline V gene data show CDR1 as SGHRS and CDR2 as YFSETQ. Trimming removed 2 bases from V and 3 bases from J, with 11 bases in between. CDR3 length: 14 residues. The CDR3 reads CASSLAGRYYGYTF. CDR3 in DNA: TGCGCCAGCAGCTTAGCAGGGCGTTACTATGGCTACACCTTC.

The chain carries TRBV5-4 and TRBJ1-2; 8 bases are a match to TRBD1. Germline loops: CDR1 SGHNT, CDR2 YYREEE (reference sequence). The CDR3 covers 16 residues. V dropped 0 bases and J dropped 2; count of bases not matched to a gene: 6. CDR3 amino acids: CASSLDLRTGNYGYTF. The CDR3 DNA sequence: TGTGCCAGCAGCTTGGATCTCAGGACAGGGAACTATGGCTACACCTTC.

This clone was found a few times. CDR3 protein: CASSSTGNTEAFF. CDR3 in DNA: TGCGCCAGCAGCTCTACAGGGAACACTGAAGCTTTCTTT. The chain employs TRBV5-1 and TRBJ1-1; maybe TRBD1 (5 bases). The CDR3 loop spans 13 amino acids. V was pared by 3 bases and J by 1 base, with 7 bases between. Per germline, CDR1 SGHRS and CDR2 YFSETQ.

The chain employs TRBV19 and TRBJ2-1; 10 bases are shared with TRBD2. The CDR3 has 15 residues. The V segment lost 1 base and the J segment 9 bases; nucleotides outside the gene matches: 6. Germline lookup yields CDR1 LNHDA and CDR2 SQIVND (reference sequence). The CDR3, as DNA: TGTGCCAGTAGTATAGTCCTAGCGGGGGAAGGTGAGCAGTTCTTC. It codes for CASSIVLAGEGEQFF.

The rearrangement joins TRBV5-4 to TRBJ2-5, with 7 bases identical to TRBD2. Looked up from germline, CDR1 is SGHNT and CDR2 is YYREEE (reference sequence). V lost 5 bases to trimming and J lost 2 bases; unmatched junction nucleotides: 9. This CDR3 comprises 15 residues. The CDR3 nucleotides read TGTGCCAGCAGGGCATGGGGGGGATTGCAAGAGACCCAGTACTTC. Protein: CASRAWGGLQETQYF. The whole variable domain, filled in from reference TRBV5-4 and TRBJ2-5, reads ETGVTQSPTHLIKTRGQQVTLRCSSQSGHNTVSWYQQALGQGPQFIFQYYREEENGRGNFPPRFSGLQFPNYSSELNVNALELDDSALYLCASRAWGGLQETQYFGPGTRLLVL.

The rearrangement uses TRBV19 and TRBJ1-5; D gene uncertain. Germline V gene data show CDR1 as LNHDA and CDR2 as SQIVND (reference sequence). This CDR3 spans 14 amino acids. V dropped 6 bases and J dropped 3 bases, with 12 bases sitting between them. CDR3 nucleotide sequence: TGTGCCAGTAGATACGGGGATCTCAATCAGCCCCAGCATTTT. This sequence encodes CASRYGDLNQPQHF.

V gene TRBV27 combines with J gene TRBJ1-1; TRBD1 matches at 8 bases. The CDR3 runs to 15 residues. J was trimmed by 1 base and V by 7 bases; bases with no gene match: 8. Germline V CDR1 and CDR2: MNHEY, SMNVEV (reference sequence). The CDR3: CASTPGQGGNTEAFF. For the CDR3, the DNA is TGTGCCAGCACCCCCGGACAGGGCGGGAACACTGAAGCTTTCTTT.

This chain uses TRBV6-9 with TRBJ2-7, with 7 bases that match TRBD1. The germline V gene has CDR1 MNHGY and CDR2 SVAAGI. Trimming took 3 bases from V and 0 from J; bases not matched to a gene: 11. The CDR3 sequence is 17 residues long. The CDR3: CASSYGSGGKTSYEQYF. CDR3 sequence (DNA): TGTGCCAGCAGTTACGGTTCAGGGGGAAAAACCTCCTACGAGCAGTACTTC.

This clone was picked up one time. V is TRBV6-5 and J is TRBJ2-1, with TRBD2 matching 7 bases. Trimming at V came to 3 bases and at J to 4 bases, leaving 3 bases not matched to a gene. Germline V gene lookup returns CDR1 MNHEY and CDR2 SVGAGI. This CDR3 region has 14 residues. The CDR3 reads CASSYLSGYNEQFF. The CDR3, as DNA: TGTGCCAGCAGTTATCTTAGCGGGTACAATGAGCAGTTCTTC.

This clone was seen a few times. J is TRBJ2-1 and V is TRBV5-4, with D perhaps matching TRBD2 (5 bases). Per the germline V gene, CDR1 is SGHNT and CDR2 is YYREEE (reference sequence). The V gene lost 3 bases and the J gene lost 1 base, with 11 bases spanning the gap. The CDR3 is 15 amino acids. CDR3 in DNA: TGTGCCAGCAGCTCCCGACCGGGGTCCTACAATGAGCAGTTCTTC. Translating it yields CASSSRPGSYNEQFF.

To note about this clone: The identical CDR3 is also encoded by other nucleotide sequences in the sample. The chain employs TRBV5-1 and TRBJ1-5; D call uncertain. Trimming removed 2 bases at V and 4 bases at J, with 7 bases between. This CDR3 region has 13 residues. Looked up from germline, CDR1 is SGHRS and CDR2 is YFSETQ. This CDR3 is CASSFGGNQPQHF. The CDR3 coding sequence is TGCGCCAGCAGCTTTGGAGGTAATCAGCCCCAGCATTTT.